This paragraph covers one T cell receptor beta chain sequence. This sample stems from a study of blood T cell repertoires in COVID-19. In the study overall: Whether acute or convalescent, the COVID-19 samples came from the United States, Italy and Spain. T cells, B-cell-depleted T cells, or PBMCs supplied cDNA or gDNA.

The authors' processing: Quantification of nucleated cells was approximated via reference gene primer amplification. Generated by immunoSEQ multiplex PCR, the TCRdb table keeps only in-frame clones and is missing some. V and J calls and clone size follow that table, whereas D and trimming were derived from the DNA. The sample shows 200,000 or so clones, 84% of them seen only once. CDR3 size: 17 residues. The germline gives CDR1 SEHNR, CDR2 FQNEAQ (reference sequence). J lost 1 base, V lost 1 base, and 3 bases had no gene match. Sequenced: peripheral blood. This chain links TRBV7-9 with TRBJ2-3; 12 bases match TRBD2. The receptor was derived from a man aged 30 to 39 with active or convalescent COVID-19. The CDR3, as DNA: TGTGCCAGCAGCTTAGGACTAGCGGGAGACGGCACAGATACGCAGTATTTT. Translating it yields CASSLGLAGDGTDTQYF.